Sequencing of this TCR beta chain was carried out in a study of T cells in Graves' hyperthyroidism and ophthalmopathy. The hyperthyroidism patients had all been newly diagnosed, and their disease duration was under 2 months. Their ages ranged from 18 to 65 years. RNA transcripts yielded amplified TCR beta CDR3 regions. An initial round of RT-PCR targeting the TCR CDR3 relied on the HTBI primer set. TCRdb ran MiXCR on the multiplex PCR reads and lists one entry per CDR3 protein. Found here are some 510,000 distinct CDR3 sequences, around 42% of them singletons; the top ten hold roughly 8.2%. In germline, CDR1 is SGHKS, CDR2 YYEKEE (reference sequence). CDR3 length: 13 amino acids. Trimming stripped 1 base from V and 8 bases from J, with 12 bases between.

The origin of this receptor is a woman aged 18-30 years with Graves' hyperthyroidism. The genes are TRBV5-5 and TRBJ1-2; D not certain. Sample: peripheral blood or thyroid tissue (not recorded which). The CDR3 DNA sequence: TGTGCCAGCAGCTTGTGGCAGCAGGAGGGCTACACCTTC. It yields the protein CASSLWQQEGYTF.